The rows below give T cell receptor beta chains drawn from one sample of a study of cytomegalovirus exposure and HLA in healthy donors. TCRdb keeps only in-frame clones here, not all; method: immunoSEQ multiplex PCR. The sample carries 73,000 or so clones, 94% recorded once. The source material was PBMCs. The receptors originated from a woman between 18 and 30 years old in good health and CMV-seropositive. The CDR3 runs from the conserved cysteine through the conserved F or W.

CAWRPMGGYSPLHF	TRBV30	TRBJ1-6
CASSRRSSTEAFF	TRBV11-2	TRBJ1-1
CASRIGTGYNEQFF	TRBV19	TRBJ2-1
CASSDLGRRSYEQYF	TRBV6-1	TRBJ2-7
CASSEQTIEQETQYF	TRBV6-1	TRBJ2-5
CASSRDRAVGYTF	TRBV7-3	TRBJ1-2
CASSMGQEYNEQFF	TRBV5-1	TRBJ2-1
CASSSGQNYNYGYTF	TRBV5-1	TRBJ1-2
CASSMGGATDTQYF	TRBV19	TRBJ2-3
CASSWANGNEKLFF	TRBV4-1	TRBJ1-4
CASSMDPGQGINTYNSPLHF	TRBV19	TRBJ1-6
CASSSGWRADTQYF	TRBV27	TRBJ2-3
CASSLGSVNTEAFF	TRBV5-1	TRBJ1-1
CASSLPVRGVYNEQFF	TRBV5-4	TRBJ2-1
CASSWGGNYGYTF	TRBV6-5	TRBJ1-2
CASHRGRNTEAFF	TRBV2	TRBJ1-1
CASQGDGYTF	TRBV19	TRBJ1-2
CASSGGGQSSYNEQFF	TRBV5-1	TRBJ2-1
CASSSIVDSPLHF	TRBV19	TRBJ1-6
CASSLVVTDNEQFF	TRBV5-1	TRBJ2-1
CASGQGGQGGTQYF	TRBV7-7	TRBJ2-5
CASSLQGAPPMGIQYF	TRBV28	TRBJ2-4
CASSQDFSQGYQPQHF	TRBV4-3	TRBJ1-5
CASSVTDGMSQPQHF	TRBV21-1	TRBJ1-5
CASSVRDREYNEQFF	TRBV6-1	TRBJ2-1
CASSLRYSGNYGYTF	TRBV28	TRBJ1-2
CASRKQGSDNSPLHF	TRBV4-1	TRBJ1-6